The present entry profiles one TCR beta chain with its context. This sample is drawn from a study of blood T cell repertoires in COVID-19. The table came from immunoSEQ multiplex PCR; TCRdb's copy has only in-frame clones and leaves some out. The sample holds 240,000 or so clones; more than 75% are singletons and the top ten take about an eighth. V was shortened by 5 bases and J by 5 bases, with 9 bases between the two germline ends. The CDR3 sequence is 12 residues long. CDR1 SEHNR and CDR2 FQNEAQ come from the germline V gene (reference sequence). Sequencing was carried out using peripheral blood. The chain combines TRBV7-9 with TRBJ1-2, with D uncertain. This sequence originates from a woman aged 60-75 years with active or convalescent COVID-19. The chain's CDR3 is CASSEPGYGYTF. CDR3 DNA: TGTGCCAGCAGCGAGCCCGGGTATGGCTACACCTTC.